This T cell receptor (beta chain) was found in a study of cytomegalovirus exposure and HLA in healthy donors. The PCR employed 60 Vbeta primers together with 13 Jbeta primers. Profiled with immunoSEQ multiplex PCR; TCRdb holds only in-frame clones, not every one. The repertoire includes some 110,000 clones, 75% to 85% of them detected once, and 2.5% to 3% sits in the top ten. This CDR3 has 14 amino acids. The V end lost 5 bases, the J end lost 0 bases, and 7 bases lay between the germline ends. CDR1 is ENHRY and CDR2 is SYGVKD in the germline V gene. This clone has only one observation. Antigen: not known. General study results and limits: With further analysis later on, most CMV-associated TCR beta chains appeared HLA-restricted. Some V segments, including TRBV6-2 and TRBV6-3, were excluded as indistinguishable. Being productive about 90% or about 30% of the time was typical of most TCR beta V segments in an earlier analysis.

Sequenced: PBMCs. This clonotype was sampled from a woman aged 18-29 years in good health and CMV-seropositive. This chain connects TRBV10-3 to TRBJ1-4; no reliable D call. As DNA, the CDR3 is TGTGCCATCAGTCAGCGCTCAACTAATGAAAAACTGTTTTTT. Encoded protein: CAISQRSTNEKLFF.